Listed here is a single T cell receptor beta chain. This clone was seen repeatedly, ten times or more. The specificity of this receptor is unknown. The record has no base qualities; no much larger clone is one base away. This record belongs to a study of blood T cell repertoires in COVID-19 (dated by TCRdb to about 2020). With regard to the full study: Collaborator samples came from the United States, Italy and Spain and covered acute and convalescent phases of COVID-19. The material from the prospective study consisted of cDNA or gDNA derived from T cells, B-cell-depleted T cells, or PBMCs. Subjects who had been exposed to COVID-19, were actively infected with it, or had recovered from it provided the deeply sampled blood TCRbeta repertoires that made up the dataset. The repertoires were made available in a free public database intended to serve as a resource for research on the immune response to SARS-CoV-2. The samples were drawn from two sources: the first 160 participants of the ongoing ImmuneRACE study, and fewer than 1,500 subjects contributed by 6 global collaborators. Nearly every sample came with metadata listing a de-identified subject ID, COVID-19 status, age in years and sex. Where available, HLA class I and class II types were taken from metadata supplied by the sample provider and were not determined by assay-based typing. The paper as a whole reports these results and caveats: The quantity of clinical and demographic metadata differed by source and by participant and was supplied without curation.

Each collaborating institution followed its own protocols to collect whole blood in K2EDTA tubes. For TCRbeta analysis, collaborators shipped samples in one of three forms: frozen whole blood, isolated PBMCs, or DNA extracted from either of those sample types. Deletion took 5 bases off V and 6 bases off J, with a span of 22 bases between the germline ends. CDR1 and CDR2, looked up from the germline V gene, are SGHAT and FQNNGV. From cysteine to phenylalanine, the CDR3 is 17 amino acids long. The sequence is cut down to CDR3 DNA, 51 bases in frame from base 1. The immunoSEQ Assay, a bias-controlled multiplex PCR, was used to amplify TCRbeta CDR3 regions from genomic DNA. The published analysis was carried out like this. Within the assay, amplification of reference gene primers was used to estimate how many nucleated cells each sample contained. Sequence reads were collapsed and filtered to measure the absolute abundance of every unique TCRbeta CDR3 rearrangement. Productive Simpson clonality was computed per sample as the square root of Simpson's diversity index over productive rearrangements. TCRdb carries this immuneACCESS record with in-frame sequences only. Its versions omit some clonotypes, under half of them owing to an unresolved V gene in the studies checked, with the rest unexplained. V, J and clone size derive from that table, while D and trimming were established from the DNA sequence. The sample yields under 130,000 clones; approximately 80% were counted once. Around 10% of the sample lies in the top ten.

The sequence links TRBV11-2 to TRBJ2-2; TRBD2 could be the D gene, as 5 bases match. Sequences were obtained from peripheral blood. The sequence was collected from a woman aged 70 to 79 with acute or convalescent COVID-19. The DNA is TGTGCCAGCAGCCCCCTGTTTATTGGAAGGAGGCCCGGGGAGCTGTTTTTT. The translation is CASSPLFIGRRPGELFF.